Listed here is a single T cell receptor (beta chain). Trimming at V came to 4 bases and at J to 5 bases, leaving 14 bases not matched to a gene. This CDR3 region has 17 residues. Germline lookup yields CDR1 SGDLS and CDR2 YYNGEE. This sample was taken from a study of blood T cell repertoires in COVID-19. The wider study: Sites in the United States, Italy and Spain provided acute and convalescent COVID-19 samples. Sources were T cells, B-cell-depleted T cells, or PBMCs; the material itself was cDNA or gDNA.

Sequenced by immunoSEQ multiplex PCR; TCRdb stores in-frame clones only, minus some. In the table there are more than 300,000 clones, around nine tenths of which are singletons. This TCR came from a woman aged 18-35 years who had recovered from COVID-19. Source material: peripheral blood. The chain recombines TRBV9 with TRBJ1-1; 10 nucleotides agree with TRBD1. The CDR3 sequence is CASSPRDRGQRGTEAFF. The CDR3 bases are TGTGCCAGCAGCCCTCGGGACAGGGGCCAGAGGGGGACTGAAGCTTTCTTT. The entire variable domain, with the rest obtained from reference TRBV9 and TRBJ1-1, is as follows: DSGVTQTPKHLITATGQRVTLRCSPRSGDLSVYWYQQSLDQGLQFLIQYYNGEERAKGNILERFSAQQFPDLHSELNLSSLELGDSALYFCASSPRDRGQRGTEAFFGQGTRLTVV.